These T cell receptor beta chains were read from a single sample in a study of blood T cell repertoires in COVID-19. Clones were read by immunoSEQ multiplex PCR, and TCRdb kept only the in-frame ones, dropping some. The sample has 50,000 to 60,000 clones; roughly 80% are singletons. The sample was peripheral blood. The receptors derive from a man older than 75 with COVID-19, enrolled during active disease. Each CDR3 is given with its conserved first and last residue. The D gene is left open where the match is weak. Size tells how often a clone was seen (once, few, many) or the class of an expanded clone, and some rows leave it out.

v_call	j_call	d_call	clone_size	cdr3_aa	cdr3_nt
TRBV6-2/TRBV6-3	TRBJ2-3	.	.	CASSYSGRGVRDTQYF	TGTGCCAGCAGTTACTCCGGCAGGGGGGTACGAGATACGCAGTATTTT
TRBV4-1	TRBJ1-1	TRBD1	few	CASSLRGQTEAFF	TGCGCCAGCAGCCTCAGGGGGCAGACTGAAGCTTTCTTT
TRBV24-1	TRBJ2-2	TRBD1	few	CATRRQGASGELFF	TGTGCCACCAGGAGACAGGGGGCTTCGGGGGAGCTGTTTTTT
TRBV19	TRBJ2-2	TRBD2	once	CASSIGAGGLREGELFF	TGTGCCAGTAGTATAGGGGCGGGAGGCCTCCGGGAAGGGGAGCTGTTTTTT
TRBV6-6	TRBJ2-5	.	.	CASSLQGRETQYF	TGTGCCAGCAGTCTTCAGGGAAGGGAGACCCAGTACTTC
TRBV27	TRBJ1-1	.	.	CASSRLLRGARDTEAFF	TGTGCCAGCAGCCGATTGCTTCGGGGGGCGCGTGACACTGAAGCTTTCTTT
TRBV29-1	TRBJ1-2	.	few	CSANRDEGYTF	TGCAGCGCGAACAGGGATGAGGGCTACACCTTC
TRBV24-1	TRBJ2-1	TRBD2	once	CATSDSRLAGDRNEQFF	TGTGCCACCAGTGACTCTCGACTAGCGGGAGACCGTAATGAGCAGTTCTTC
TRBV4-3	TRBJ1-2	.	.	CASSQEMGGAAQNYGYTF	TGCGCCAGCAGCCAAGAAATGGGCGGGGCGGCCCAAAACTATGGCTACACCTTC
TRBV11-3	TRBJ2-5	.	.	CASSDRFGETQYF	TGTGCCAGCTCCGACAGGTTCGGGGAGACCCAGTACTTC
TRBV12-3/TRBV12-4	TRBJ1-3	.	.	CASSFNGNTIYF	TGTGCCAGCAGTTTCAACGGGAACACCATATATTTT
TRBV10-1	TRBJ1-1	TRBD1	.	CASSDGTANTEAFF	TGCGCCAGCAGTGACGGGACAGCGAACACTGAAGCTTTCTTT
TRBV6-5	TRBJ2-7	.	.	CASSYGHNYEQYF	TGTGCCAGCAGTTATGGCCATAACTACGAGCAGTACTTC
TRBV5-1	TRBJ1-2	.	few	CASSSTDRSPNYGYTF	TGCGCCAGCAGCTCCACCGACAGGTCTCCTAACTATGGCTACACCTTC
TRBV24-1	TRBJ2-3	TRBD1	.	CATSDRTGGIDTQYF	TGTGCCACCAGTGACAGGACAGGGGGGATAGATACGCAGTATTTT
TRBV7-9	TRBJ2-3	.	.	CASSQGSLDTQYF	TGTGCCAGCAGCCAGGGGAGTTTAGATACGCAGTATTTT
TRBV2	TRBJ1-2	TRBD1	.	CASSEGTGGAYGYTF	TGTGCCAGCAGTGAAGGGACAGGGGGCGCCTATGGCTACACCTTC
TRBV12-5	TRBJ1-2	.	.	CASGLVIGVANYGYTF	TGTGCTAGTGGTTTGGTAATCGGGGTAGCTAACTATGGCTACACCTTC
TRBV30	TRBJ1-1	.	.	CAWSLTEANTEAFF	TGTGCCTGGAGTCTGACAGAGGCGAACACTGAAGCTTTCTTT
TRBV3-1/TRBV3-2	TRBJ2-2	.	.	CASSQRGSNTGELFF	TGTGCCAGCAGCCAGAGGGGGAGTAACACCGGGGAGCTGTTTTTT
TRBV7-2	TRBJ1-3	TRBD1	.	CASSKGASGNTIYF	TGTGCCAGCAGCAAGGGGGCCTCTGGAAACACCATATATTTT
TRBV19	TRBJ2-5	TRBD2	.	CASRSSGGPETQYF	TGTGCCAGTAGGAGTAGCGGGGGGCCGGAGACCCAGTACTTC
TRBV9	TRBJ2-1	.	.	CASSPSYNEQFF	TGTGCCAGCAGCCCTTCCTACAATGAGCAGTTCTTC
TRBV5-1	TRBJ1-1	.	.	CASSKQGGTEAFF	TGCGCCAGCAGCAAACAGGGAGGGACTGAAGCTTTCTTT
TRBV5-6	TRBJ1-2	.	.	CASSFAPFYGYTF	TGTGCCAGCAGCTTTGCGCCCTTCTATGGCTACACCTTC
TRBV30	TRBJ2-5	.	.	CAWSVLAETQYF	TGTGCCTGGAGTGTGCTAGCGGAGACCCAGTACTTC
TRBV3-1/TRBV3-2	TRBJ1-4	.	.	CASSQGSRTEKLFF	TGTGCCAGCAGCCAAGGGAGTCGAACGGAAAAACTGTTTTTT
TRBV6-2/TRBV6-3	TRBJ2-7	.	.	CASSYPQGVAAEQYF	TGTGCCAGCAGTTACCCACAGGGAGTCGCGGCCGAGCAGTACTTC
TRBV28	TRBJ1-5	.	.	CASSFSRYQPQHF	TGTGCCAGCAGTTTCTCCCGTTATCAGCCCCAGCATTTT
TRBV7-9	TRBJ2-7	TRBD2	few	CASSLATLGLAGHEQYF	TGTGCCAGCAGCTTAGCCACCCTCGGACTAGCGGGGCACGAGCAGTACTTC
TRBV19	TRBJ1-5	TRBD1	.	CASSRQGRQPQHF	TGTGCCAGTAGTAGACAGGGGAGACAGCCCCAGCATTTT
TRBV12-3/TRBV12-4	TRBJ2-7	.	once	CASSRDWYEQYF	TGTGCCAGCAGTCGGGACTGGTACGAGCAGTACTTC
TRBV7-9	TRBJ1-1	.	.	CASSLGGVRGTEAFF	TGTGCCAGCAGCTTAGGGGGCGTCAGAGGCACTGAAGCTTTCTTT
TRBV18	TRBJ1-2	.	few	CASSPSDSPVYGYTF	TGTGCCAGCTCACCAAGCGATTCCCCTGTCTATGGCTACACCTTC
TRBV6-5	TRBJ1-5	TRBD1	.	CASRPGGDSSPQHF	TGTGCCAGTAGGCCAGGGGGTGATAGTTCGCCCCAGCATTTT
TRBV27	TRBJ1-1	.	.	CASSLRGFRTEAFF	TGTGCCAGCAGTCTCCGGGGGTTTCGCACTGAAGCTTTCTTT
TRBV7-2	TRBJ1-5	.	few	CASSFHGDQPQHF	TGTGCCAGCAGCTTCCACGGGGATCAGCCCCAGCATTTT
TRBV19	TRBJ1-1	.	once	CASSITGTFPNTEAFF	TGTGCCAGTAGTATCACCGGGACATTTCCGAACACTGAAGCTTTCTTT
TRBV30	TRBJ2-6	.	.	CAWDSSSGANVLTF	TGTGCCTGGGACAGTAGCTCTGGGGCCAACGTCCTGACTTTC
TRBV12-3/TRBV12-4	TRBJ2-5	.	.	CASSLARIETQYF	TGTGCCAGCAGTTTAGCTAGAATTGAGACCCAGTACTTC
TRBV27	TRBJ2-1	TRBD2	few	CASRVGTSGSYNEQFF	TGTGCCAGCAGGGTAGGTACTAGCGGATCCTACAATGAGCAGTTCTTC
TRBV2	TRBJ2-4	TRBD1	.	CASSEKNAPLQGDIQYF	TGTGCCAGCAGTGAAAAAAACGCGCCCCTCCAGGGGGACATTCAGTACTTC
TRBV2	TRBJ2-4	.	.	CAIDKNIQYF	TGTGCCATAGACAAAAACATTCAGTACTTC
TRBV20-1	TRBJ1-5	.	few	CSASRGSNQPQHF	TGCAGTGCAAGTAGGGGGAGCAATCAGCCCCAGCATTTT
TRBV7-8	TRBJ2-7	.	once	CASRGADEQYF	TGTGCCAGCAGGGGGGCCGACGAGCAGTACTTC
TRBV12-3/TRBV12-4	TRBJ1-1	.	.	CASRITGLPEAFF	TGTGCCAGCAGAATAACGGGACTACCTGAAGCTTTCTTT
TRBV5-8	TRBJ1-5	TRBD1	once	CASSRTGSNQPQHF	TGTGCCAGCAGCAGGACAGGGAGCAATCAGCCCCAGCATTTT
TRBV15	TRBJ1-1	.	.	CATSRGRGLGEAFF	TGTGCCACCAGCAGAGGGCGCGGCCTAGGTGAAGCTTTCTTT
TRBV4-1	TRBJ2-1	TRBD2	.	CASSQDIAGGYNEQFF	TGCGCCAGCAGCCAAGATATAGCGGGGGGGTACAATGAGCAGTTCTTC
TRBV2	TRBJ2-1	TRBD2	.	CASSEPSGRGEQFF	TGTGCCAGCAGTGAGCCTAGCGGGAGAGGTGAGCAGTTCTTC
TRBV9	TRBJ1-3	.	.	CASSGKPAGNTIYF	TGTGCCAGCAGCGGTAAGCCGGCTGGAAACACCATATATTTT
TRBV28	TRBJ1-1	TRBD1	.	CASSYRGHRNTEAFF	TGTGCCAGCAGCTACAGGGGGCATCGGAACACTGAAGCTTTCTTT